This record covers a single TCR beta chain. The data were obtained in a study of CD39 and CD103 CD8 tumor-infiltrating T cells. TCRdb's copy holds only in-frame clones and misses some; the assay was immunoSEQ multiplex PCR. The table has fewer than 1,500 clones, about three quarters seen once. No therapy was ongoing when samples were collected. CCR7 was ignored; memory CD8 cells were sorted as CD8+CD4-CD45RA-. J lost 5 bases, V lost 4 bases, and 13 bases had no gene match. There are 16 residues in the CDR3. Germline V gene data show CDR1 as SNHLY and CDR2 as FYNNEI. Sequencing used CD8+ T cells sorted from blood. Subset meaning: total memory CD8 T cells (CD45RA-CCR7+/-) from blood or uninvolved lymph node. This chain uses TRBV2 with TRBJ2-5; TRBD2 matches at 7 bases. This TCR came from a human donor with head and neck squamous cell carcinoma. CDR3 coding DNA: TGTGCCAGCAGTGGGCTCGGTGGTCCCGGGAGGGAGACCCAGTACTTC. This sequence encodes CASSGLGGPGRETQYF.